This T cell receptor (beta chain) is drawn from a study of shared clonotypes between healthy human individuals. Some clones are missing from TCRdb's copy, which holds only in-frame ones; the method was immunoSEQ multiplex PCR. The sample lists over a million clones, around 78% occurring once. Per the germline V gene, CDR1 is SNHLY and CDR2 is FYNNEI. Trimming removed 9 bases from V and 6 bases from J, with 14 bases in between. This CDR3 contains 12 residues. This receptor was identified in a man younger than 35 in good health. Some clones in this sample may be carry-over from other donors' samples. Specimen: memory CD4+ T cells from PBMCs. The sample's subset: CD45RA-negative fraction. The chain employs TRBV2 and TRBJ1-2; the D gene is possibly TRBD1 (5 bases). The CDR3 loop reads CARSGAGDGYTF. CDR3 coding DNA: TGTGCCAGGTCCGGGGCTGGGGATGGCTACACCTTC.